This T cell receptor beta chain was obtained from a study of vaccination and CD4 T cells after COVID-19. Study summary: The authors exposed cells to overlapping spike peptides derived from SARS-CoV-2, HCoV-NL63, HCoV-OC43 and HCoV-229E.

The CDR3 covers 12 residues. Per germline, CDR1 MDHEN and CDR2 SYDVKM. V lost 3 bases, J lost 3 bases, and 6 bases lay in between. Treatment given: approximately 10-day PBMC culture with coronavirus spike peptide pools or control peptides (ViraFEST assay). ViraFEST expanded antigen-specific T cells with peptide pools, then sequenced TCRs. Study-level findings and limits: A nonsignificant rise from about 20 to 38 was seen in the median number of SARS-CoV-2-reactive clonotypes.

As regards this clonotype: What it binds is unknown.

The Oncomine TCR Beta short-read assay was what sequenced the DNA obtained from cultured CD4+ T cells. TCRdb re-analysed the PCR reads in MiXCR, keeping a single row per CDR3 protein. Among 15,000 to 25,000 distinct CDR3 sequences listed, around 53% were seen once. The sample was CD4+ T cells from blood, cultured in vitro. This rearrangement joins TRBV28 to TRBJ2-7; D unresolved. The clonotype was recovered from a human donor who had recovered from COVID-19. Here the CDR3 DNA reads TGTGCCAGCAGTTTGCAGGACTACGAGCAGTACTTC. Its translation: CASSLQDYEQYF.